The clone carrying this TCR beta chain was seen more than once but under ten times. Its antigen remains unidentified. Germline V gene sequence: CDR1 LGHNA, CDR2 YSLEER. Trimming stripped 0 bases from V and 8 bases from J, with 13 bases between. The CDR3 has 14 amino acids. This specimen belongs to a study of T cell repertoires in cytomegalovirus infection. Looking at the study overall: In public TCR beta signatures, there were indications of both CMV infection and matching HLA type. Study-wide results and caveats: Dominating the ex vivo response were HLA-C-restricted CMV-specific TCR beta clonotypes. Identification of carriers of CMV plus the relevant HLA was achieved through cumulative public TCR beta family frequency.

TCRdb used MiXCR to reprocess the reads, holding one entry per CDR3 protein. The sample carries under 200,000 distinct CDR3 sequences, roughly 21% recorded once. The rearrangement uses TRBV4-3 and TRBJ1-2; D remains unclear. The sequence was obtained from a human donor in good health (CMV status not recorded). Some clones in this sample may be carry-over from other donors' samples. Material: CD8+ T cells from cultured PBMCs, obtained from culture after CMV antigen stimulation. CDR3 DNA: TGCGCCAGCAGCCAAGATGAGTCAGCTGACGGCTACACCTTC. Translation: CASSQDESADGYTF.